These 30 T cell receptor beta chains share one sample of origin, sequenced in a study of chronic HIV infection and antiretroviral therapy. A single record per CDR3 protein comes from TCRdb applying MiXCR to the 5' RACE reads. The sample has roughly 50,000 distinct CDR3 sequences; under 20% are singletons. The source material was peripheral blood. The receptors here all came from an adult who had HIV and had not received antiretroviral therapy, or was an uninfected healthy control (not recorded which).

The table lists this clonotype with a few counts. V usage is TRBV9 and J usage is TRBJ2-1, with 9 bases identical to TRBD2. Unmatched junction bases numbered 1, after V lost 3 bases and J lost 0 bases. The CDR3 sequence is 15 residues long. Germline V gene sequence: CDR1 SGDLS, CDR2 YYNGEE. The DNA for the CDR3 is TGTGCCAGCAGCGCTAGCGGGGTCTCCTACAATGAGCAGTTCTTC. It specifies CASSASGVSYNEQFF.

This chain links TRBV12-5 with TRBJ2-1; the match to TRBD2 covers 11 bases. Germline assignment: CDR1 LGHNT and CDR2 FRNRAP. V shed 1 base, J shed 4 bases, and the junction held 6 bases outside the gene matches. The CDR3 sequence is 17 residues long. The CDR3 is CASGLGTTSGAYNEQFF. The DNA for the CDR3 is TGTGCTAGTGGTTTGGGAACGACTAGCGGGGCTTACAATGAGCAGTTCTTC.

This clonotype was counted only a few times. The DNA for the CDR3 is TGTGCCAGCAGGGTGGGACAGCCCTACGAGCAGTACTTC. This encodes CASRVGQPYEQYF. This chain connects TRBV28 to TRBJ2-7; TRBD1 matches 7 bases. CDR3 length: 13 amino acids. J lost 2 bases, V lost 6 bases, and 4 bases had no gene match. Germline lookup yields CDR1 MDHEN and CDR2 SYDVKM.

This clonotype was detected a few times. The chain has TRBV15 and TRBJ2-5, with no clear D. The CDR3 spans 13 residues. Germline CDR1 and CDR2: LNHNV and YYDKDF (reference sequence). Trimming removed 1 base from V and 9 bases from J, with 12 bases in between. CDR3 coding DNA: TGTGCCACCAGCAGAGTCCCCTCAGGTCCCCAGTACTTC. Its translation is CATSRVPSGPQYF.

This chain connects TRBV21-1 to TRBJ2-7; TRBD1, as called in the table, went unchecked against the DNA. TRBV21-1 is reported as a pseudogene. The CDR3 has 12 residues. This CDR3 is CASSKDREEQYF. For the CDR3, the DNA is TGTGCCAGCAGCAAGGACAGGGAAGAGCAGTACTTC.

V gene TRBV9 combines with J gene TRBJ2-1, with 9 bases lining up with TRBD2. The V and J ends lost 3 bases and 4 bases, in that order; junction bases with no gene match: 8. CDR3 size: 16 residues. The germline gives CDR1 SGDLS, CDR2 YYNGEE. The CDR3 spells CASSAVAGVEYNEQFF. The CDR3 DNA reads TGTGCCAGCAGCGCCGTAGCGGGAGTTGAATACAATGAGCAGTTCTTC.

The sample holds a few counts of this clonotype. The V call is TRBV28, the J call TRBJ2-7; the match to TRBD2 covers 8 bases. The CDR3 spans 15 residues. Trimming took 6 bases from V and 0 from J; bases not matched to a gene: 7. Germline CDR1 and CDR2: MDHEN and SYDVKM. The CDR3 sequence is CASRGAGASSYEQYF. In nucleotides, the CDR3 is TGTGCCAGCAGGGGAGCGGGGGCAAGCTCCTACGAGCAGTACTTC.

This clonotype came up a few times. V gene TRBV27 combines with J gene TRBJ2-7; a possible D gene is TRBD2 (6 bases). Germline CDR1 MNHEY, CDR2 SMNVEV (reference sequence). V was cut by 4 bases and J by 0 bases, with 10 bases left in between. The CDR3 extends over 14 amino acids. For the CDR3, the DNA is TGTGCCAGCAGTTCCCGCGGGATCTCCTACGAGCAGTACTTC. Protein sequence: CASSSRGISYEQYF.

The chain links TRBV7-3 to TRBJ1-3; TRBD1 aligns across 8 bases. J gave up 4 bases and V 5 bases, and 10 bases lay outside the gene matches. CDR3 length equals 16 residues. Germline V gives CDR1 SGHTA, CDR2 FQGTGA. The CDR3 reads CASSAYQGAAGNTIYF. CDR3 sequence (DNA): TGTGCCAGCAGCGCCTACCAGGGGGCTGCAGGAAACACCATATATTTT. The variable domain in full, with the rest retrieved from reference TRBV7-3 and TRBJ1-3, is GAGVSQTPSNKVTEKGKYVELRCDPISGHTALYWYRQSLGQGPEFLIYFQGTGAADDSGLPNDRFFAVRPEGSVSTLKIQRTERGDSAVYLCASSAYQGAAGNTIYFGEGSWLTVV.

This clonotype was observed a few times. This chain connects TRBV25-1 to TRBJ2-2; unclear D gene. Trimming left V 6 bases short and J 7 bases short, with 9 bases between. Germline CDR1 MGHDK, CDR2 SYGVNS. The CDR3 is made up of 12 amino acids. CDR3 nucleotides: TGTGCCAGCAGCCTTACCGTCGGGGAGCTGTTTTTT. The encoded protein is CASSLTVGELFF.

CDR3 sequence reads: CASSLVPGPIELPLHF. The CDR3 region has the DNA TGTGCCAGCAGCTTAGTTCCAGGGCCGATTGAGTTACCCCTCCACTTT. The genes are TRBV11-2 and TRBJ1-6; possibly TRBD1 for D (5 bases). Germline V gene sequence: CDR1 SGHAT, CDR2 FQNNGV. This CDR3 has 16 residues. V lost 1 base, J lost 12 bases, and 19 bases lay in between.

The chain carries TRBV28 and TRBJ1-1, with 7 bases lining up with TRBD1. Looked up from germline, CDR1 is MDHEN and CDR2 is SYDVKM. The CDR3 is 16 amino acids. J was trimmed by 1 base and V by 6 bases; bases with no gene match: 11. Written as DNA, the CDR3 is TGTGCCAGCAGGAGGCAGGGGGGTAGGAGGAACACTGAAGCTTTCTTT. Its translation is CASRRQGGRRNTEAFF.

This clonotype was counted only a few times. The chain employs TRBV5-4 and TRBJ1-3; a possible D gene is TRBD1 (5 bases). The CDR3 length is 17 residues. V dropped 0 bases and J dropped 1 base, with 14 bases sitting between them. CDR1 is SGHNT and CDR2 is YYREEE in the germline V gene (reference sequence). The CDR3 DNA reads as TGTGCCAGCAGCTTGGCCCCCGGCAGGGCATCTGGAAACACCATATATTTT. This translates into CASSLAPGRASGNTIYF.

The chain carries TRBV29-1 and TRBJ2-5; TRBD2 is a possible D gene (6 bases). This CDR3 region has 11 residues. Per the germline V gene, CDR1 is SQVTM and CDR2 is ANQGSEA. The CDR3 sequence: CTYHRGETQYF. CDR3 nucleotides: TGCACCTACCACCGGGGGGAGACCCAGTACTTC.

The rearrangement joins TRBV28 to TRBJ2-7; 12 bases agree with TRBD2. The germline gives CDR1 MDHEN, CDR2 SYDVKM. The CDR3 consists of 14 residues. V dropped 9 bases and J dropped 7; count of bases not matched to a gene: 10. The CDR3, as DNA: TGTGCCAGTCGGGCTAGCGGGAGGGGGAGAGAGCAGTACTTC. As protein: CASRASGRGREQYF. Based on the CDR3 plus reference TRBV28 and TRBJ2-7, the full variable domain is DVKVTQSSRYLVKRTGEKVFLECVQDMDHENMFWYRQDPGLGLRLIYFSYDVKMKEKGDIPEGYSVSREKKERFSLILESASTNQTSMYLCASRASGRGREQYFGPGTRLTVT.

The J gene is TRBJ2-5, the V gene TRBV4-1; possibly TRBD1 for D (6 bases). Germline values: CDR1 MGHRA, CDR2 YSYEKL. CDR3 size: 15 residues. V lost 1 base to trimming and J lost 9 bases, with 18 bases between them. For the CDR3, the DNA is TGCGCCAGCAGCCAAGCGCCAGGGGCGACCTACGCCCAGTACTTC. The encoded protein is CASSQAPGATYAQYF.

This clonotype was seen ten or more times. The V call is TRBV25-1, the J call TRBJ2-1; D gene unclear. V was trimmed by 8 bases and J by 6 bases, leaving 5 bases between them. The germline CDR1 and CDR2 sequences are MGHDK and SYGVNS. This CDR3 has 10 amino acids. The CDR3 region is CASPLNEQFF. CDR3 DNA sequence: TGTGCCAGCCCCCTCAATGAGCAGTTCTTC.

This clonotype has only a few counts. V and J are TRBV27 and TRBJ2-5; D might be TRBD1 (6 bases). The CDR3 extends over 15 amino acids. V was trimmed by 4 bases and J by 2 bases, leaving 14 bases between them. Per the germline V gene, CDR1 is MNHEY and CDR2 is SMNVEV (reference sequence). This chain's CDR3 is CASSSYRVGQETQYF. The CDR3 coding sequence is TGTGCCAGCAGTTCCTACAGGGTAGGACAAGAGACCCAGTACTTC.

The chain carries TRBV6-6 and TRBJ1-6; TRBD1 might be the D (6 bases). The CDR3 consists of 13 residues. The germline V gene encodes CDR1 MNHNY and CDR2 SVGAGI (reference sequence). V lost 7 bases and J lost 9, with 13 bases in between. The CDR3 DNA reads TGTGCCAGCATCCGACAGGAAATTTCACCCCTCCACTTT. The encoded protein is CASIRQEISPLHF.

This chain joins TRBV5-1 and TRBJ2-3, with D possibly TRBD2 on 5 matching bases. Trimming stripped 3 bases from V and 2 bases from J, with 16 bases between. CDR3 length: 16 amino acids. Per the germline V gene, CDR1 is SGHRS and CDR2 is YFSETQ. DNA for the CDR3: TGCGCCAGCAGCTCCGCGGGCGTGCGGTACACAGATACGCAGTATTTT. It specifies CASSSAGVRYTDTQYF. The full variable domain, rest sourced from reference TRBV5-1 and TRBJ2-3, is KAGVTQTPRYLIKTRGQQVTLSCSPISGHRSVSWYQQTPGQGLQFLFEYFSETQRNKGNFPGRFSGRQFSNSRSEMNVSTLELGDSALYLCASSSAGVRYTDTQYFGPGTRLTVL.

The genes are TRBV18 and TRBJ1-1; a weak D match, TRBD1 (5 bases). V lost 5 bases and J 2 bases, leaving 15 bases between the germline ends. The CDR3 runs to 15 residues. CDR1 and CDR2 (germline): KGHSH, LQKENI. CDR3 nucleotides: TGTGCCAGCTCATCTCCCGGTTGGGGCAACACTGAAGCTTTCTTT. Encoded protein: CASSSPGWGNTEAFF.

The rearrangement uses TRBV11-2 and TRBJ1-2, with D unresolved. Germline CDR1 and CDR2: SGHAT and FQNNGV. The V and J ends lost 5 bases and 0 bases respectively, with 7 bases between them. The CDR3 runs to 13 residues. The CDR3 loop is CASSRGANYGYTF. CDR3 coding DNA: TGTGCCAGCAGCCGGGGAGCTAACTATGGCTACACCTTC.

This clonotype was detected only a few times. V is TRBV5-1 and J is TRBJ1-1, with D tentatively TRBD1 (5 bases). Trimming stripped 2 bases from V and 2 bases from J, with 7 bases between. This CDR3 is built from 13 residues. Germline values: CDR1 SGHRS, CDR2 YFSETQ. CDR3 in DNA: TGCGCCAGCAGCTTTACAGGAAACACTGAAGCTTTCTTT. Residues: CASSFTGNTEAFF.

CDR3 sequence reads: CSGARQGGTQYF. In nucleotides, the CDR3 is TGCAGCGGAGCCAGGCAGGGAGGGACCCAGTACTTC. The rearrangement uses TRBV29-1 and TRBJ2-5, with a possible D match to TRBD2 (6 bases). This CDR3 comprises 12 residues. Germline CDR1 and CDR2: SQVTM and ANQGSEA. V was pared by 7 bases and J by 7 bases, with 16 bases between. The full variable domain, completed using reference TRBV29-1 and TRBJ2-5, is SAVISQKPSRDICQRGTSLTIQCQVDSQVTMMFWYRQQPGQSLTLIATANQGSEATYESGFVIDKFPISRPNLTFSTLTVSNMSPEDSSIYLCSGARQGGTQYFGPGTRLLVL.

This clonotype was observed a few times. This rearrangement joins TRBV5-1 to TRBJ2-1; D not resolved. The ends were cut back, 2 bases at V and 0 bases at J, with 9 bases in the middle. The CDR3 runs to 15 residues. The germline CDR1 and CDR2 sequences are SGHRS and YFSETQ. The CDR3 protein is CASSFSTSSYNEQFF. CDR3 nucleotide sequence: TGCGCCAGCAGCTTTTCCACATCCTCCTACAATGAGCAGTTCTTC.

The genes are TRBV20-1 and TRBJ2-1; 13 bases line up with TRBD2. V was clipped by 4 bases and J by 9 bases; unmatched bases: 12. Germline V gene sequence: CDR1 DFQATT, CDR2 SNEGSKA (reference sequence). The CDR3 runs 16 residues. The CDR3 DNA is TGCAGTGCTAAAAAGACCGGGACTAGCGGGATAGGTGAGCAGTTCTTC. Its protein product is CSAKKTGTSGIGEQFF.

CDR3 protein: CAISLGSSEQFF. CDR3 coding DNA: TGTGCCATCAGTCTGGGATCTAGTGAGCAGTTCTTC. This chain uses TRBV10-3 with TRBJ2-1; no clear D gene. V was shortened by 5 bases and J by 9 bases, with 11 bases between the two germline ends. The CDR3 runs to 12 residues. Germline CDR1 reads ENHRY; CDR2 reads SYGVKD.

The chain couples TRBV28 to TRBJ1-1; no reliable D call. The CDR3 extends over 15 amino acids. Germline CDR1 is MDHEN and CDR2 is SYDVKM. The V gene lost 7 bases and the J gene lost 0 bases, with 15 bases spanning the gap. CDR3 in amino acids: CASKIGGGMNTEAFF. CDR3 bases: TGTGCCAGCAAAATAGGCGGCGGGATGAACACTGAAGCTTTCTTT.

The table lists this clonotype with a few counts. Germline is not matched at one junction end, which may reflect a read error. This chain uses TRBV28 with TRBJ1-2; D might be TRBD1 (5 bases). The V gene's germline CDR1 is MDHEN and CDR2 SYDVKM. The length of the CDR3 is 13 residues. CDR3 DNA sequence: TGTGCCAGCAGTTTAAGGGGCCGGCCTGGGTCGCCATTC. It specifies CASSLRGRPGSPF.

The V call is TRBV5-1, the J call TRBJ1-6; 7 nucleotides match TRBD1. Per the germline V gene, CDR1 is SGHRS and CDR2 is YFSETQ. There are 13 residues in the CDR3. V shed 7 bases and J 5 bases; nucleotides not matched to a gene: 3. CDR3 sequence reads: CASSTGNNSPLHF. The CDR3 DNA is TGCGCCAGCTCGACAGGGAATAATTCACCCCTCCACTTT.